One sample yielded the 17 T cell receptor beta chains listed below, sequenced in a study of T cell responses to AZD1222 COVID-19 vaccine. Data came from immunoSEQ multiplex PCR; TCRdb stores just in-frame clones and leaves some out. Of under 200,000 clones detected, approximately 91% appear once; the ten largest clones hold around 5.5%. This sample comprised peripheral blood, obtained on day 0 of AZD1222 vaccination. Every receptor here comes from an adult in good health.

In this sample, this clone turned up a few times. The chain has TRBV4-3 and TRBJ2-5, with a possible D match to TRBD2 (5 bases). The CDR3 sequence is 15 residues long. Trimming pared 1 base from V and 3 bases from J, leaving 12 bases between. Germline CDR1 and CDR2: LGHNA and YSLEER. CDR3 amino acids: CASSQGPEGKETQYF. Written as DNA, the CDR3 is TGCGCCAGCAGCCAAGGACCAGAGGGTAAAGAGACCCAGTACTTC.

The chain's CDR3 is CASTAGVPYNEQFF. CDR3 DNA sequence: TGTGCCAGCACCGCAGGGGTACCCTACAATGAGCAGTTCTTC. The chain joins TRBV27 to TRBJ2-1; D is perhaps TRBD1 (6 bases). Trimming left V 7 bases short and J 2 bases short, with 12 bases between. Germline V gene sequence: CDR1 MNHEY, CDR2 SMNVEV (reference sequence). The CDR3 length is 14 residues.

This clone was counted a single time. This rearrangement joins TRBV6-1 to TRBJ1-1; D is unresolved. CDR3 size: 13 residues. V lost 8 bases and J lost 1, with 11 bases in between. Germline V gene data show CDR1 as MNHNS and CDR2 as SASEGT. CDR3 protein: CASPRQQNTEAFF. CDR3 DNA sequence: TGTGCCAGCCCAAGGCAGCAGAACACTGAAGCTTTCTTT.

This chain connects TRBV2 to TRBJ2-2; D might be TRBD2 (6 bases). There are 16 residues in the CDR3. The V end lost 1 base, the J end lost 0 bases, and 9 bases lay between the germline ends. From germline, CDR1 is SNHLY and CDR2 FYNNEI. CDR3 nucleotides: TGTGCCAGCAGTGAAGGTCTAGCGACGAACACCGGGGAGCTGTTTTTT. Amino acid sequence: CASSEGLATNTGELFF.

The chain links TRBV3-1 (or the pseudogene TRBV3-2) to TRBJ1-2; D call uncertain. The CDR3 runs 16 residues. V was pared by 4 bases and J by 4 bases, with 19 bases between. The germline gives CDR1 LGHDT, CDR2 YNNKEL (reference sequence). The CDR3 here is CASSPTRSAGGYGYTF. CDR3 coding DNA: TGTGCCAGCAGCCCTACAAGATCTGCGGGAGGCTATGGCTACACCTTC.

The chain combines TRBV5-4 with TRBJ2-1, with 7 bases identical to TRBD2. V lost 4 bases and J lost 6; bases outside the gene matches: 13. This CDR3 has 16 residues. Germline V gene data show CDR1 as SGHNT and CDR2 as YYREEE (reference sequence). This CDR3 is CASSGTGTGGFNEQFF. CDR3 DNA: TGTGCCAGCAGCGGGACCGGGACGGGGGGATTCAATGAGCAGTTCTTC.

This chain connects TRBV9 to TRBJ2-5; D possibly corresponds to TRBD1 (5 bases). Germline CDR1 SGDLS, CDR2 YYNGEE. The length of the CDR3 is 13 residues. The V end was cut by 2 bases, the J end by 4 bases, with 9 bases between. The CDR3: CASSVTGRETQYF. CDR3 coding DNA: TGTGCCAGCAGCGTCACAGGTCGAGAGACCCAGTACTTC.

The gene calls are TRBV30 and TRBJ1-2; no firm D call. The CDR3 sequence is 15 residues long. V lost 0 bases and J lost 0, with 11 bases in between. CDR1 and CDR2 (germline): GTSNPN, SVGIG (reference sequence). In nucleotides, the CDR3 is TGTGCCTGGAGTGTGTTGGGCAGGTCTAACTATGGCTACACCTTC. It codes for CAWSVLGRSNYGYTF.

The count of this clone is one. CDR3 amino acids: CASSYSNRPTDTQYF. CDR3 coding DNA: TGTGCCAGCAGTTACTCGAATCGACCCACAGATACGCAGTATTTT. This chain joins TRBV6-5 and TRBJ2-3; D gene unclear. The CDR3 totals 15 residues. Germline lookup yields CDR1 MNHEY and CDR2 SVGAGI. V was trimmed by 0 bases and J by 2 bases, leaving 9 bases between them.

V usage is TRBV9 and J usage is TRBJ1-2, with D possibly matching TRBD1 (5 bases). Germline CDR1 is SGDLS and CDR2 is YYNGEE. The CDR3 spans 13 residues. Trimming took off 0 bases at V and 5 bases at J, with 8 bases between the two ends. The CDR3 protein is CASSVEGVYGYTF. The CDR3 nucleotides read TGTGCCAGCAGCGTAGAAGGGGTTTATGGCTACACCTTC. Based on the CDR3 plus reference TRBV9 and TRBJ1-2, the full variable domain is DSGVTQTPKHLITATGQRVTLRCSPRSGDLSVYWYQQSLDQGLQFLIQYYNGEERAKGNILERFSAQQFPDLHSELNLSSLELGDSALYFCASSVEGVYGYTFGSGTRLTVV.

The chain recombines TRBV5-1 with TRBJ2-3; TRBD1 might be the D (6 bases). Trimming removed 0 bases at V and 3 bases at J, with 14 bases between. The CDR3 contains 16 residues. Per germline, CDR1 SGHRS and CDR2 YFSETQ. CDR3 bases: TGCGCCAGCAGCTTGGGAGCAGGGGAAAGGACAGATACGCAGTATTTT. It translates to CASSLGAGERTDTQYF.

The V gene is TRBV29-1, the J gene TRBJ1-1; unclear D gene. Trimming removed 5 bases from V and 5 bases from J, with 15 bases in between. The V gene's germline CDR1 is SQVTM and CDR2 ANQGSEA. This CDR3 contains 13 residues. The CDR3 sequence is CSVLYSGKTEAFF. The DNA of the CDR3 is TGCAGCGTTTTATACAGCGGGAAAACTGAAGCTTTCTTT.

This sequence joins TRBV10-3 and TRBJ1-3; D is possibly TRBD1 (6 bases). The V and J ends lost 5 bases and 4 bases respectively, with 15 bases between them. Germline V gene data show CDR1 as ENHRY and CDR2 as SYGVKD. This CDR3 spans 15 amino acids. The CDR3 DNA reads as TGTGCCATCAGTTCGGACAGCTCCCTCGGAAACACCATATATTTT. It encodes CAISSDSSLGNTIYF.

V usage is TRBV2 and J usage is TRBJ1-2; 7 bases fit TRBD1. Germline lookup yields CDR1 SNHLY and CDR2 FYNNEI. CDR3 length: 13 amino acids. J was trimmed by 8 bases and V by 3 bases; bases with no gene match: 6. This CDR3 is CASSETGTRGYTF. In nucleotides, the CDR3 is TGTGCCAGCAGTGAGACAGGGACGAGAGGCTACACCTTC.

V gene TRBV2 combines with J gene TRBJ2-7, with a weak D call TRBD2 (6 bases). This CDR3 is built from 19 residues. Deletions cut 4 bases from V and 3 bases from J, with 28 bases between. Germline lookup yields CDR1 SNHLY and CDR2 FYNNEI. The CDR3 region is CASSGGGSPVRQNYYEQYF. Written as DNA, the CDR3 is TGTGCCAGCAGTGGGGGAGGATCCCCGGTAAGACAGAATTACTACGAGCAGTACTTC.

The chain joins TRBV2 to TRBJ1-5, with unresolved D. The V gene lost 4 bases and the J gene lost 1 base, with 11 bases spanning the gap. The CDR3 is 15 amino acids. Germline CDR1 is SNHLY and CDR2 is FYNNEI. CDR3 sequence reads: CASSGEEGSNQPQHF. In nucleotides, the CDR3 is TGTGCCAGCAGTGGGGAGGAGGGAAGCAATCAGCCCCAGCATTTT. Supplemented by reference TRBV2 and TRBJ1-5, the full variable domain reads EPEVTQTPSHQVTQMGQEVILRCVPISNHLYFYWYRQILGQKVEFLVSFYNNEISEKSEIFDDQFSVERPDGSNFTLKIRSTKLEDSAMYFCASSGEEGSNQPQHFGDGTRLSIL.

The CDR3 nucleotides are TGTGCCAGCAGTGAGCTCACTGAAGCTTTCTTT. This encodes CASSELTEAFF. The V and J genes are TRBV25-1 and TRBJ1-1; D is unclear. Germline V gives CDR1 MGHDK, CDR2 SYGVNS. This CDR3 has 11 amino acids. V lost 3 bases, J lost 4 bases, and 3 bases lay in between.